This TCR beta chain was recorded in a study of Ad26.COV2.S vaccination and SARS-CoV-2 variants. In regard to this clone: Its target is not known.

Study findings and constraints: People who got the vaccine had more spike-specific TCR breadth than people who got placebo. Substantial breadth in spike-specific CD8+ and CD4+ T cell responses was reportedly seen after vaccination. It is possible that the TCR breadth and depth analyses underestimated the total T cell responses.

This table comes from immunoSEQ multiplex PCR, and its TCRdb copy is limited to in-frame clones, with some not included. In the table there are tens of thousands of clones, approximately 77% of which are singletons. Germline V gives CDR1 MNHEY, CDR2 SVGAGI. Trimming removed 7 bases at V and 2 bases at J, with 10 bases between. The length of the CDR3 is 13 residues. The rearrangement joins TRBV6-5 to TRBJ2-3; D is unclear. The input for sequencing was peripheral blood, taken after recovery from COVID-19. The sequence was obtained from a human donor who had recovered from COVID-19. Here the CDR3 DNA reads TGTGCCAGCACCGGAACCTACACAGATACGCAGTATTTT. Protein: CASTGTYTDTQYF.